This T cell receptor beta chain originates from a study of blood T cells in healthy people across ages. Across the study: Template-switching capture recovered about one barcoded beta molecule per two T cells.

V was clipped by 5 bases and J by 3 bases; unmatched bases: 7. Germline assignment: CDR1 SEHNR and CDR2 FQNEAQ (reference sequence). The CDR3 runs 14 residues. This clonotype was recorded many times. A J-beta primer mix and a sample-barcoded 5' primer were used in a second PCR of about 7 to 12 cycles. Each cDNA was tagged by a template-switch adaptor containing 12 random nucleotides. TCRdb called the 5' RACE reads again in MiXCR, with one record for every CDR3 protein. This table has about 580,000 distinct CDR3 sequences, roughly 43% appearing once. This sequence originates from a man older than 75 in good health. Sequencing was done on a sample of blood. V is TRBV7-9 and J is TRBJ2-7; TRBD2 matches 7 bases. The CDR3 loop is CASSPGLLNYEQYF. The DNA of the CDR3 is TGTGCCAGCAGCCCGGGACTACTAAACTACGAGCAGTACTTC.